These T cell receptor beta chains were read from a single sample in a study of blood T cell repertoires in COVID-19. Generated by immunoSEQ multiplex PCR, the TCRdb table keeps only in-frame clones and is missing some. Altogether 230,000 or so clones are present, about four fifths being singletons, with the ten largest covering around 7.2%. The source material was peripheral blood. The receptors derive from a woman older than 75 with COVID-19, enrolled during active disease. CDR3s include the opening cysteine and the closing phenylalanine or tryptophan. The D gene is left open where the match is weak. Size values are once, few and many counts, or a class for expanded clones, and some rows have none.

V gene	D gene	J gene	clone size	CDR3 DNA	CDR3 protein
TRBV5-1	TRBD2	TRBJ2-2	once	TGCGCCAGCAGCTTGGGACTAGCGGGAGCAAACACCGGGGAGCTGTTTTTT	CASSLGLAGANTGELFF
TRBV30	NA	TRBJ1-2	NA	TGTGCCTGGAGTATAGGACTAGGGGCAGGAGGCTACACCTTC	CAWSIGLGAGGYTF
TRBV15	NA	TRBJ1-2	once	TGTGCCACCAGCCGAGAGAGGAGTGAGGACACCTTC	CATSRERSEDTF
TRBV18	TRBD1	TRBJ1-2	NA	TGTGCCAGCTCACCATTGGGACAGGGACTAGATTTTAACTATGGCTACACCTTC	CASSPLGQGLDFNYGYTF
TRBV3-1/TRBV3-2	NA	TRBJ1-1	NA	TGTGCCAGCAGCCAAGGATATCAGGGCCCTGAAGCTTTCTTT	CASSQGYQGPEAFF
TRBV6-2/TRBV6-3	TRBD1	TRBJ1-5	NA	TGTGCCAGCAGTTATCGGACAGGGAGGAATCAGCCCCAGCATTTT	CASSYRTGRNQPQHF
TRBV5-4	NA	TRBJ1-2	NA	TGTGCCAGCAGCCCCCGCGGCCAGAACTATGGCTACACCTTC	CASSPRGQNYGYTF
TRBV5-5	NA	TRBJ1-2	NA	TGTGCCAGCAGCCTCGGACAGTACGCCTATGGCTACACCTTC	CASSLGQYAYGYTF
TRBV30	NA	TRBJ2-1	NA	TGTGCCTGGAGTGTACTAGCCCCGGGGGAGCAGTTCTTC	CAWSVLAPGEQFF
TRBV19	NA	TRBJ2-7	NA	TGTGCCAGTAGTATGAAGTGGCGGCAAGGAGAGTACTTC	CASSMKWRQGEYF
TRBV6-5	TRBD1	TRBJ1-1	NA	TGTGCCAGCAGTTCCGACGGGACAGTGGTAGCTTTCTTT	CASSSDGTVVAFF
TRBV13	NA	TRBJ2-3	NA	TGTGCCAGCAGCTTTTTTAGCGCACCCGATACGCAGTATTTT	CASSFFSAPDTQYF
TRBV7-2	NA	TRBJ2-3	NA	TGTGCCAGCAGCCCGTACACAGATACGCAGTATTTT	CASSPYTDTQYF
TRBV9	NA	TRBJ2-7	NA	TGTGCCAGCAGCGTAGCTCTCGACTCTCCCTACGAGCAGTACTTC	CASSVALDSPYEQYF
TRBV27	TRBD2	TRBJ2-3	NA	TGTGCCAGCAGTCCACGACTAGCGGGAGGCGAGGGCACAGATACGCAGTATTTT	CASSPRLAGGEGTDTQYF
TRBV9	TRBD2	TRBJ2-3	once	TGTGCCAGCAGCGTATTTCGTCCGGGACTAGCGGGAGGAGATACGCAGTATTTT	CASSVFRPGLAGGDTQYF
TRBV30	TRBD1	TRBJ1-2	NA	TGTGCCTGGAGTGTACACGCAGGGGGCAATGGCTACACCTTC	CAWSVHAGGNGYTF